This TCR beta chain was sequenced for a study of prognosis after radiotherapy for stage I lung cancer. Overall study context: Among the patients, several had squamous cell carcinoma and under 15 had adenocarcinoma.

Amplification of TCR beta CDR3 from genomic DNA used two-round multiplex PCR. The use of primers specific to each TRBV and TRBJ gene characterized first-round PCR. Each CDR3 protein gets one entry after TCRdb re-called the multiplex PCR reads with MiXCR. The sample lists around 30,000 distinct CDR3 sequences, approximately 29% occurring once. The CDR3 runs to 15 residues. Germline CDR1 is MNHGY and CDR2 is SVAAGI. About this clonotype itself: What it binds is not known. The junction and the germline gene differ at one end; a read error may be behind it.

Study results and caveats: A difference in TRBV and TRBJ gene usage was reportedly seen between patients with and without metastases. The question of whether the expanded TCR clones were tumor-specific was not determined.

The chain recombines TRBV6-9 with TRBJ1-5; D is possibly TRBD1 (6 bases). The material was PBMCs, obtained before or after stereotactic body radiation therapy (not recorded which). This clonotype was obtained from a donor over 45 with non-small cell lung cancer. The CDR3 sequence is CASIYSGGRNQPHHF. The DNA of the CDR3 is TGTGCCAGCATTTACTCCGGGGGGCGCAATCAGCCCCATCATTTT.